Following are 5 T cell receptor beta chains from one sample sequenced in a study of T cells in tumors and immune-related adverse events. Only in-frame clones appear in the TCRdb table, and some are missing; sequencing was by immunoSEQ multiplex PCR. This sample has about 20,000 clones, with around nine tenths found just once. This specimen consisted of lymph node tissue, obtained from a patient treated with anti-PD-1 therapy. These receptors were obtained from a female donor with metastatic renal cell carcinoma.

The chain employs TRBV5-1 and TRBJ1-2, with 7 bases matching TRBD1. The CDR3 extends over 14 amino acids. Germline lookup yields CDR1 SGHRS and CDR2 YFSETQ. Trimming at V came to 3 bases and at J to 6 bases, leaving 8 bases not matched to a gene. CDR3: CASSSTGTVHGYTF. DNA of the CDR3: TGCGCCAGCAGCTCGACCGGGACAGTCCATGGCTACACCTTC. The full variable domain, completed using reference TRBV5-1 and TRBJ1-2, is KAGVTQTPRYLIKTRGQQVTLSCSPISGHRSVSWYQQTPGQGLQFLFEYFSETQRNKGNFPGRFSGRQFSNSRSEMNVSTLELGDSALYLCASSSTGTVHGYTFGSGTRLTVV.

This chain uses TRBV18 with TRBJ2-7; TRBD2 agrees at 8 bases. J was trimmed by 6 bases and V by 0 bases; bases with no gene match: 10. Germline CDR1 reads KGHSH; CDR2 reads LQKENI. This CDR3 is built from 16 residues. The CDR3 sequence: CASSPPATGGAGEQYF. The CDR3 nucleotides read TGTGCCAGCTCACCACCGGCGACGGGGGGGGCAGGCGAGCAGTACTTC.

This chain joins TRBV19 and TRBJ1-6; D is uncertain. This CDR3 region has 15 residues. Per the germline V gene, CDR1 is LNHDA and CDR2 is SQIVND (reference sequence). Deletions cut 1 base from V and 10 bases from J, with 14 bases between. This CDR3 is CASSIGGATGSPLHF. Written as DNA, the CDR3 is TGTGCCAGTAGTATAGGGGGAGCGACGGGGTCACCCCTCCACTTT.

V is TRBV27 and J is TRBJ2-1; unclear D gene. The CDR3 consists of 13 residues. Germline CDR1 and CDR2: MNHEY and SMNVEV (reference sequence). V dropped 3 bases and J dropped 9 bases, with 12 bases sitting between them. The CDR3 spells CASSFWEVGEQFF. DNA of the CDR3: TGTGCCAGCAGTTTTTGGGAAGTTGGTGAGCAGTTCTTC.

The chain combines TRBV30 with TRBJ1-3; possible D gene TRBD1, 5 bases. This CDR3 has 14 amino acids. Germline V lookup: CDR1 GTSNPN, CDR2 SVGIG (reference sequence). Trimming left V 2 bases short and J 0 bases short, with 8 bases between. CDR3 in amino acids: CAWSTGASGNTIYF. CDR3 sequence (DNA): TGTGCCTGGAGTACAGGAGCCTCTGGAAACACCATATATTTT.